This TCR beta chain was retrieved from a study of blood T cell repertoires in COVID-19 (TCRdb year 2020). Notes on the research overall: Samples covering the acute and convalescent phases of COVID-19 were provided by collaborators in the United States, Italy and Spain. The material from the prospective study consisted of cDNA or gDNA derived from T cells, B-cell-depleted T cells, or PBMCs. The samples were drawn from the first 160 participants of the ongoing ImmuneRACE study and from some 1,300 subjects provided by 6 global collaborators. Where available, HLA class I and class II types were taken from metadata supplied by the sample provider and were not determined by assay-based typing. The sample metadata nearly always contained a de-identified subject ID, COVID-19 status, age in years and sex. The repertoires were released in a freely available public database meant as a resource for research on the immune response to SARS-CoV-2. Subjects who had been exposed to COVID-19, were actively infected with it, or had recovered from it provided the deeply sampled blood TCRbeta repertoires that made up the dataset. Overall study outcomes, separate from this receptor: Clinical and demographic metadata were provided uncurated, with the amount varying by source and participant.

Each collaborating institution followed its own protocols to collect whole blood in K2EDTA tubes. For TCRbeta analysis, collaborators shipped samples as frozen whole blood, isolated PBMCs, or DNA extracted from either of those sample types. The count of this clone is one. What this receptor recognizes is not known. No base quality values were provided; no much bigger clone lies one nucleotide off. Here V drops 4 bases and J drops 6 bases, and the junction holds 8 bases not matched to any gene. CDR1 and CDR2 are drawn from the germline V gene: SGDLS, YYNGEE. The CDR3 goes from the cysteine to the phenylalanine over 15 residues. Just CDR3 DNA is preserved here, 45 bases in frame from base 1. TCRbeta CDR3 regions were amplified from genomic DNA by means of the immunoSEQ Assay, a bias-controlled multiplex PCR. Per the original workflow: Nucleated cell counts per sample were estimated from amplification of reference gene primers within the assay. To quantify the absolute abundance of each unique TCRbeta CDR3 rearrangement, sequence reads were collapsed and filtered. Productive Simpson clonality was computed per sample as the square root of Simpson's diversity index over productive rearrangements. TCRdb provides this immuneACCESS table in a form limited to in-frame rearrangements. Some clones are lacking; in checked studies, under half of them reflect an unresolved V gene, and why the rest are absent is not known. V and J calls and clone size are copied from that table; D and trimming were computed from the DNA. The sample data list approximately 99,000 clones, and roughly 84% of these were observed just once. Clones ranked in the top ten supply under 2% of the sample.

This clonotype was obtained from a man aged 65 to 85 with active or convalescent COVID-19. The rearrangement joined TRBV9 to TRBJ1-2; 11 nucleotides in the junction match TRBD1. Material for sequencing was peripheral blood. The nucleotides are TGTGCCAGCAGCTCTGGACAGGGGGCTTGGAATGGCTACACCTTC. Its protein product is CASSSGQGAWNGYTF.